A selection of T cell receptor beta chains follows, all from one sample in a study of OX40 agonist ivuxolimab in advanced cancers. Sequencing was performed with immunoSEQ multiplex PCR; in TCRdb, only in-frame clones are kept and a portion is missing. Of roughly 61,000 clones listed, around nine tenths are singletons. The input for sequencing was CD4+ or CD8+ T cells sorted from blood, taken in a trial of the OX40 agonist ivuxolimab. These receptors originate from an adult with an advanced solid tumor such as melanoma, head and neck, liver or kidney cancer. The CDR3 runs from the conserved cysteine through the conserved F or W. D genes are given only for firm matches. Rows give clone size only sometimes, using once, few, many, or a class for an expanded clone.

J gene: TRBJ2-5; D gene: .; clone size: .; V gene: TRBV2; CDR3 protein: CASSPQQLMGETQYF; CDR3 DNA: TGTGCCAGCAGCCCTCAACAGCTTATGGGGGAGACCCAGTACTTC
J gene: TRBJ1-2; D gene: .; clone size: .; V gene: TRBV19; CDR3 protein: CASSIWGMEGHYGYTF; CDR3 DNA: TGTGCCAGTAGTATCTGGGGGATGGAGGGCCACTATGGCTACACCTTC
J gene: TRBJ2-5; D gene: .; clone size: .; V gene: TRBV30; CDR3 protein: CAWSVGETQYF; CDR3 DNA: TGTGCCTGGAGTGTCGGGGAGACCCAGTACTTC
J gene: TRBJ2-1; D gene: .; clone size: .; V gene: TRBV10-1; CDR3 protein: CASSSEQTLGNEQFF; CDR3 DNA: TGCGCCAGCAGTAGTGAGCAGACTTTGGGGAATGAGCAGTTCTTC
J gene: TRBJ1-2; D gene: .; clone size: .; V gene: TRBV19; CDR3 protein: CASRIFTRDGRGYTF; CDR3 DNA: TGTGCCAGTAGGATTTTCACCCGGGACGGACGTGGCTACACCTTC
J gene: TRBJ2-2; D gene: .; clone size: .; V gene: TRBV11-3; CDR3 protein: CASTPGGGRPGELFF; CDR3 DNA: TGTGCCAGCACCCCTGGTGGGGGTCGTCCCGGGGAGCTGTTTTTT
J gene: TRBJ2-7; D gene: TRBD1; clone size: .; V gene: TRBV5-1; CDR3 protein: CASRLTGTAYEQYF; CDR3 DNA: TGCGCCAGCAGATTGACAGGGACGGCCTACGAGCAGTACTTC
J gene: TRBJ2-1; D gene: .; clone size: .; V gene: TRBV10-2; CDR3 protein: CASSELAEGQFF; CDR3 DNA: TGCGCCAGCAGTGAGTTGGCAGAGGGGCAGTTCTTC
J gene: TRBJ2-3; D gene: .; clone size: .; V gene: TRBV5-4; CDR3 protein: CASSFEAAPTDTQYF; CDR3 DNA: TGTGCCAGCAGCTTCGAGGCAGCCCCCACAGATACGCAGTATTTT
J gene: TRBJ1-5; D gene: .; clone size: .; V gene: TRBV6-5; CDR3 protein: CASRTEDSNQPQHF; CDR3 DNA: TGTGCCAGCAGGACAGAGGATAGCAATCAGCCCCAGCATTTT
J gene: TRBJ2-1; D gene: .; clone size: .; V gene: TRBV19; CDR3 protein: CASIPSVGSYNEQFF; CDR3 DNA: TGTGCCAGTATCCCGTCGGTGGGCTCCTACAATGAGCAGTTCTTC
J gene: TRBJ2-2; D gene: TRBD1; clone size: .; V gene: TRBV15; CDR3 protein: CATSSTGGRTGELFF; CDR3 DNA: TGTGCCACCAGCTCGACAGGGGGCCGTACCGGGGAGCTGTTTTTT
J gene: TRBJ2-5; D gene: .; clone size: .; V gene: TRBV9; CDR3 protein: CASTRTATQETQYF; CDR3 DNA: TGTGCCAGCACTCGGACAGCAACCCAAGAGACCCAGTACTTC
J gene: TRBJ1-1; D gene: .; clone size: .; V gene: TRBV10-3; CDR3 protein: CAIRVAGMNTEAFF; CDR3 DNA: TGTGCCATCAGAGTGGCAGGGATGAACACTGAAGCCTTCTTT
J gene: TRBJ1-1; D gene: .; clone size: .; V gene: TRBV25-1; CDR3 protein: CASIGPGTEAFF; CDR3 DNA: TGTGCCAGCATAGGGCCTGGCACTGAAGCTTTCTTT
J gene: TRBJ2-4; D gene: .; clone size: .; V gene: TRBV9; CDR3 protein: CASSLRGLAKNIQYF; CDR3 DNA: TGTGCCAGCAGCCTAAGGGGCTTAGCCAAAAACATTCAGTACTTC
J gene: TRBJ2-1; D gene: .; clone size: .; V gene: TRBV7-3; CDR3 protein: CASSLKGWASYNEQFF; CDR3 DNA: TGTGCCAGCAGCCTAAAAGGGTGGGCCTCCTACAATGAGCAGTTCTTC
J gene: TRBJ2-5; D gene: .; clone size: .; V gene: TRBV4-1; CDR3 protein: CASSQDIWGGSQETQYF; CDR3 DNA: TGCGCCAGCAGCCAAGATATTTGGGGCGGAAGCCAAGAGACCCAGTACTTC
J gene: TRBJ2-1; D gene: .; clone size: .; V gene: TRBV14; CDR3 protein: CASSRQQGFQFF; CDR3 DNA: TGTGCCAGCAGCCGGCAACAGGGTTTTCAGTTCTTC
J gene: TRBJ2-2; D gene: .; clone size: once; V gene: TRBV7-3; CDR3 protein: CASSTANTGELFF; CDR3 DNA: TGTGCCAGCAGCACGGCGAACACCGGGGAGCTGTTTTTT
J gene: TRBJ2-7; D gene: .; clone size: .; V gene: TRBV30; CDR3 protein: CAWSVRLRGEQYF; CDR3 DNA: TGTGCCTGGAGTGTACGGTTACGTGGGGAGCAGTACTTC
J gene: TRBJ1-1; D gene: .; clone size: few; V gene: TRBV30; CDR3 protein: CAWSSYLNTEAFF; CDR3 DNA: TGTGCCTGGAGCTCATACTTGAACACTGAAGCTTTCTTT
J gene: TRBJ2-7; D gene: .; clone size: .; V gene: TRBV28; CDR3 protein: CASHAGADPRDEQYF; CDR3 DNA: TGTGCCAGTCACGCCGGAGCCGATCCTCGCGACGAGCAGTACTTC
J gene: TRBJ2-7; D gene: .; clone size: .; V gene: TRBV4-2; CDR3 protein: CASSQDPGTGTNEQYF; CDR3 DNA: TGTGCCAGCAGCCAAGATCCGGGCACAGGGACGAACGAGCAGTACTTC
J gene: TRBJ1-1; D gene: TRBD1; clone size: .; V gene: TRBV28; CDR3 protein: CASRWDRLNTEAFF; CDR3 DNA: TGTGCCAGCAGGTGGGACAGACTGAACACTGAAGCTTTCTTT
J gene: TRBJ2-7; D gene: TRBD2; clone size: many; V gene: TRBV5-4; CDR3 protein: CASSATSGNSYEQYF; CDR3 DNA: TGTGCCAGCAGCGCAACTAGCGGGAACTCCTACGAGCAGTACTTC
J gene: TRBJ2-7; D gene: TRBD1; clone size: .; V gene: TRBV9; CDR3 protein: CASSVKPGQTYEQYF; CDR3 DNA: TGTGCCAGCAGCGTCAAACCGGGACAGACCTACGAGCAGTACTTC
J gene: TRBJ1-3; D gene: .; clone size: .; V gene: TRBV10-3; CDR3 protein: CAISESAGRAGNTIYF; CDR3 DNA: TGTGCCATCAGTGAGTCGGCCGGTAGGGCTGGAAACACCATATATTTT
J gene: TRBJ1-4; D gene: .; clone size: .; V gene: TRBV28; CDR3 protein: CASSLDRTTNEKLFF; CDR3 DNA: TGTGCCAGCAGCCTAGACAGGACAACTAATGAAAAACTGTTTTTT
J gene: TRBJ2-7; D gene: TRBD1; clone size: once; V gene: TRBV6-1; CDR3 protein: CASSDRASSYEQYF; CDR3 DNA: TGTGCCAGCAGCGACAGGGCCAGCTCCTACGAGCAGTACTTC
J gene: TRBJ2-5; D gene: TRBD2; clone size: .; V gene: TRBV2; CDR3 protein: CAAWAGGTKETQYF; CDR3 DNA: TGTGCCGCGTGGGCGGGGGGGACGAAAGAGACCCAGTACTTC
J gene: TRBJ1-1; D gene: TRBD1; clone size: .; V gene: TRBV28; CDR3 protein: CASSPIDRDEAFF; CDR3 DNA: TGTGCCAGCAGTCCGATAGACAGGGATGAAGCTTTCTTT
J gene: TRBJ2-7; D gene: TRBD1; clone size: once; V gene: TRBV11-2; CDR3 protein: CASSFSAGTGFEQYF; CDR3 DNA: TGTGCCAGCAGCTTTTCAGCCGGGACAGGGTTCGAGCAGTACTTC
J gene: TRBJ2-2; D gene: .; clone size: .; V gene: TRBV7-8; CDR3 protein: CAGTEGYTGELFF; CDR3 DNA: TGTGCCGGTACTGAGGGGTACACCGGGGAGCTGTTTTTT
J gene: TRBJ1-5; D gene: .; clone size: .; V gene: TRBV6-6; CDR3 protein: CASRPQGGSNQPQHF; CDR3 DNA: TGTGCCAGCAGACCCCAAGGAGGGTCCAATCAGCCCCAGCATTTT
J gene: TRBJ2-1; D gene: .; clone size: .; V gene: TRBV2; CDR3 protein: CASAPSGGSYNEQFF; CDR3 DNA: TGTGCCAGCGCACCATCAGGTGGCTCCTACAATGAGCAGTTCTTC
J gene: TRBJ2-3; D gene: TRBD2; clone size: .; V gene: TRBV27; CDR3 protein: CASRIAGGDTDTQYF; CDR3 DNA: TGTGCCAGCAGAATTGCGGGGGGGGACACAGATACGCAGTATTTT
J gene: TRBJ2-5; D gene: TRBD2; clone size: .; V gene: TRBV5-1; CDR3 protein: CASSGTTKETQYF; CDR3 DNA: TGCGCCAGCAGCGGGACTACCAAAGAGACCCAGTACTTC
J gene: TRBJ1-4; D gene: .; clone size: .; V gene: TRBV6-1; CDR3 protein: CASSARGGAANEKLFF; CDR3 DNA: TGTGCCAGCAGTGCCCGGGGGGGGGCGGCTAATGAAAAACTGTTTTTT
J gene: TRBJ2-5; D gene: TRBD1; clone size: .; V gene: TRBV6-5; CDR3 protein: CASRVTGEETQYF; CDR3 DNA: TGTGCCAGCAGGGTGACAGGGGAAGAGACCCAGTACTTC
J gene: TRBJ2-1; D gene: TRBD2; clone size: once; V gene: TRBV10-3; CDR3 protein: CAISGTSGNTNEQFF; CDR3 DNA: TGTGCCATCAGTGGGACTAGCGGGAATACCAATGAGCAGTTCTTC
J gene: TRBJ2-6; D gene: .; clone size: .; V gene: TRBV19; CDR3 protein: CASSILRGSGANVLTF; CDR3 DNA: TGTGCCAGTAGTATACTTAGAGGGTCTGGGGCCAACGTCCTGACTTTC
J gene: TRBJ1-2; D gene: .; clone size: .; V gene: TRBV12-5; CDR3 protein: CASSPGGNYGYTF; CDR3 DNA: TGTGCTAGTTCCCCCGGGGGGAACTATGGCTACACCTTC
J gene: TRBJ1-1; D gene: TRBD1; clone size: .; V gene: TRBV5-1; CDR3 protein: CASSLSGGQAVIAFF; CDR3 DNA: TGCGCCAGCAGCTTGAGCGGGGGACAGGCTGTGATTGCTTTCTTT
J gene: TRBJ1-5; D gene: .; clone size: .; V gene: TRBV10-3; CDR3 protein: CAISSGGNQPQHF; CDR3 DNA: TGTGCCATCAGTAGTGGAGGCAATCAGCCCCAGCATTTT
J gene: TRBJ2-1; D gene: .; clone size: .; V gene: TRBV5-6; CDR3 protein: CASSSPTDEQFF; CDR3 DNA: TGTGCCAGCAGCTCCCCCACGGATGAGCAGTTCTTC
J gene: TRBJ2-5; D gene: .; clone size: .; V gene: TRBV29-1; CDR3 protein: CSTSGPETQYF; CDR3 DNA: TGCAGCACATCCGGTCCAGAGACCCAGTACTTC
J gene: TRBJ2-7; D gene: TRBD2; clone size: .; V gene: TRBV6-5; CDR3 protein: CASSSTSGSYEQYF; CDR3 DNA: TGTGCCAGCAGTAGTACTAGCGGGAGCTACGAGCAGTACTTC
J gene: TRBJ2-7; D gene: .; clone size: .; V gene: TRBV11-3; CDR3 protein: CASSLEGPWGAYF; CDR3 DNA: TGTGCCAGCAGCTTAGAGGGACCATGGGGAGCGTACTTC
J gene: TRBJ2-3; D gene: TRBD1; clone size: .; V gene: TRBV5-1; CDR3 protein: CASSPTGGLFMSTDTQYF; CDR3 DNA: TGCGCCAGCAGTCCGACAGGGGGCCTCTTTATGAGCACAGATACGCAGTATTTT
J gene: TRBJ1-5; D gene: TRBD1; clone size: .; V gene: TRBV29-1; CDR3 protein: CSVQTGGLGNQPQHF; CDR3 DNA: TGCAGCGTTCAAACAGGGGGCTTGGGCAATCAGCCCCAGCATTTT
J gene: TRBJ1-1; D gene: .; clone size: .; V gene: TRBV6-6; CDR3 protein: CASSYEQGNTEAFF; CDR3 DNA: TGTGCCAGCAGTTACGAACAGGGAAACACTGAAGCTTTCTTT
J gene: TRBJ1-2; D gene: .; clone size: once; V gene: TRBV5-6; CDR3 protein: CASSPSGAPYFYGYTF; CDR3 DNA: TGTGCCAGCAGTCCGTCAGGTGCCCCTTATTTCTATGGCTACACCTTC
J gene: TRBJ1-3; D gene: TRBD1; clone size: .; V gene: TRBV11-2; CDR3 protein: CASSLSQGASGNTIYF; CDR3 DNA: TGTGCCAGCAGCTTGAGCCAGGGGGCGTCTGGAAACACCATATATTTT